This is a list of T cell receptor beta chains from one sample in a study of response to subunit inactivated influenza vaccine. MiXCR was run by TCRdb on the RT-PCR reads, yielding one entry per CDR3 protein. The table has 610,000 or so distinct CDR3 sequences, 14% seen once. This specimen consisted of PBMCs from blood, obtained 11 to 12 days after vaccination. These receptors all come from a man in his fifties or sixties who received an inactivated influenza vaccine. CDR3s include the opening cysteine and the closing phenylalanine or tryptophan. The D gene is left open where the match is weak. Expanded clones are given a class, and other clones once, few, many or no size at all.

v_call,clone_size,d_call,j_call,cdr3_nt,cdr3_aa
TRBV27,-,-,TRBJ1-1,TGTGCCAGCAGCACCGGGTGGGTGAACACTGAAGCTTTCTTT,CASSTGWVNTEAFF
TRBV6-1,-,TRBD2,TRBJ2-5,TGTGCCAGCAGCCAAGCGGGAGGCAGAGAGACCCAGTACTTC,CASSQAGGRETQYF
TRBV6-2/TRBV6-3,few,-,TRBJ2-2,TGTGCCAGCGCAGCAATTAAGGCCACCGGGGAGCTGTTTTTT,CASAAIKATGELFF
TRBV5-1,few,TRBD1,TRBJ1-5,TGCGCCAGCAGCTCCGGGACAGGCGAAGGACAGCCCCAGCATTTT,CASSSGTGEGQPQHF
TRBV19,-,TRBD1,TRBJ2-5,TGTGCCAGTAGCCCTCGGTATTTAAGGGGGCGAGAGACCCAGTACTTC,CASSPRYLRGRETQYF
TRBV27,once,-,TRBJ2-7,TGTGCCAGCAGACTCCAAGTGTGGGGTAGCAACGAGCAGTACTTC,CASRLQVWGSNEQYF
TRBV29-1,-,-,TRBJ2-1,TGCAGCGTTGAAGGTTATAGCCGAGTCTACAATGAGCAGTTCTTC,CSVEGYSRVYNEQFF
TRBV7-8,-,TRBD1,TRBJ2-7,TGTGCCAGCAGCCCAGACAGGGTTCTTTCCTACGAGCAGTACTTC,CASSPDRVLSYEQYF
TRBV13,-,TRBD2,TRBJ2-1,TGTGCCAGCAGCACGTTGACCCCGACTAGCGGGAGGGCTTTTTTTGTGTACAATGAGCAGTTCTTC,CASSTLTPTSGRAFFVYNEQFF
TRBV5-5,-,TRBD1,TRBJ2-2,TGTGCCAGCAGCTTTACAGGGGCGGGCACCGGGGAGCTGTTTTTT,CASSFTGAGTGELFF
TRBV2,many,-,TRBJ2-3,TGTGCCAGCAGTGCCCAAGCCCACACAGATACGCAGTATTTT,CASSAQAHTDTQYF
TRBV6-5,-,TRBD2,TRBJ2-2,TGTGCCAGCAGTTACGACCAGGGTTGGGGGGGCGGGGAGCTGTTTTTT,CASSYDQGWGGGELFF
TRBV20-1,-,TRBD1,TRBJ1-4,TGCAGTGCAGGACAGGGGAGGGTCGGTGAAAAACTGTTTTTT,CSAGQGRVGEKLFF
TRBV19,few,-,TRBJ1-2,TGTGCCAGTAGTATAGCGGGACGGAACTATGGCTACACCTTC,CASSIAGRNYGYTF
TRBV5-6,few,TRBD2,TRBJ2-5,TGTGCCAGCAGCTTGGGACTAGCGGCTAGATTTACACAAGAGACCCAGTACTTC,CASSLGLAARFTQETQYF
TRBV9,many,TRBD1,TRBJ2-6,TGTGCCAGCAGCGATCGACAGGGAGCTGGGGCCAACGTCCTGACTTTC,CASSDRQGAGANVLTF
TRBV7-6,-,-,TRBJ1-6,TGTGCCAGCAGCTTAGCGGGGGTCTATAATTCACCCCTCCACTTT,CASSLAGVYNSPLHF
TRBV5-1,-,TRBD1,TRBJ1-1,TGCGCCAGCAGCTTCGACAGGGACGCTGAAGCTTTCTTT,CASSFDRDAEAFF
TRBV28,-,-,TRBJ2-5,TGTGCCAGCAGTCCAGGGACTTTCCAAGAGACCCAGTACTTC,CASSPGTFQETQYF
TRBV5-1,-,TRBD2,TRBJ2-1,TGCGCCAGCAGCCTGGGGGTCGGACTAGCAACCAATGAGCAGTTCTTC,CASSLGVGLATNEQFF
TRBV7-9,-,TRBD1,TRBJ1-2,TGTGTCAGCAGCTTAGCTAGCAGGGGGATCTATGGCTACACCTTC,CVSSLASRGIYGYTF
TRBV6-5,few,TRBD1,TRBJ2-1,TGTGCCAGCAGTTACGCCCGGACAGGGGGCCCTGAGCAGTTCTTC,CASSYARTGGPEQFF
TRBV10-1,few,-,TRBJ2-5,TGCGCCAGCAGTGAGTCGGCCGGGGAGACCCAGTACTTC,CASSESAGETQYF
TRBV4-1,few,-,TRBJ2-2,TGCGCCAGCAGCCAAGCCCGGACCACGGGAGCGCAGACCGGGGAGCTGTTTTTT,CASSQARTTGAQTGELFF
TRBV20-1,-,-,TRBJ1-2,TGCAGTCTGGACCGAACTAACTATGGCTACACCTTC,CSLDRTNYGYTF
TRBV7-9,-,-,TRBJ1-2,TGTGCCAGCAGCGCGGACAGCCCTTTCTATGGCTACACCTTC,CASSADSPFYGYTF
TRBV4-2,-,TRBD2,TRBJ2-3,TGTGCCAGCAGCCAAGTAAGCGGGAAGGAGAAAGATACGCAGTATTTT,CASSQVSGKEKDTQYF
TRBV10-3,few,TRBD1,TRBJ2-1,TGTGCCATCAGGGCCCTAGACAGGGCCAACAATGAGCAGTTCTTC,CAIRALDRANNEQFF
TRBV19,-,-,TRBJ2-7,TGTGCCAGTAGTATCAGGTCCTACGAGCAGTACTTC,CASSIRSYEQYF
TRBV28,-,TRBD2,TRBJ2-1,TGTGCCAGCAGTTTACTAGCGGAATCGAGCTCCTACAATGAGCAGTTCTTC,CASSLLAESSSYNEQFF
TRBV6-1,few,-,TRBJ2-3,TGTGCCAGCAGCCCAGGGCCCCTTTATACGCAGTATTTT,CASSPGPLYTQYF
TRBV12-3/TRBV12-4,many,TRBD1,TRBJ1-2,TGTGCCAGCAGTTTAGGGACAGGGGACGGCTACACCTTC,CASSLGTGDGYTF
TRBV7-9,-,TRBD1,TRBJ2-3,TGTGCCAGCAGCTCGGGGACAGGGGGTAGCACAGATACGCAGTATTTT,CASSSGTGGSTDTQYF